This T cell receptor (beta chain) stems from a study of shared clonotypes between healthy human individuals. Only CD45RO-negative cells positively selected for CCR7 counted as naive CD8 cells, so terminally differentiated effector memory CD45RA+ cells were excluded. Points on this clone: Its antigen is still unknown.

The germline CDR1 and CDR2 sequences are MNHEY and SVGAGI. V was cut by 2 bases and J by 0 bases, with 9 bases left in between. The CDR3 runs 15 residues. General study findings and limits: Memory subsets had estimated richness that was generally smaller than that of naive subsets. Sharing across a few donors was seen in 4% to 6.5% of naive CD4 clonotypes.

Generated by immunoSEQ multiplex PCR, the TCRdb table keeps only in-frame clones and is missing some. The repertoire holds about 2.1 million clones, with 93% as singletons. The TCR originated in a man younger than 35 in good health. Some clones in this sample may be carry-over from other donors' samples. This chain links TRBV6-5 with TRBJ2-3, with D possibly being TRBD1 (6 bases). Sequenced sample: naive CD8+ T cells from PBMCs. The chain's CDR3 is CASSYQGTSTDTQYF. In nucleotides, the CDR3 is TGTGCCAGCAGTTACCAGGGGACGAGCACAGATACGCAGTATTTT.